The sequence of this T cell receptor beta chain was determined in a study of memory CD4+ T cells and cytomegalovirus serostatus. The sort gate was single viable CD3+CD4+CD8-CD45RO+ cells for memory CD4+ T cells. Germline V lookup: CDR1 ENHRY, CDR2 SYGVKD. Deletions cut 6 bases from V and 0 bases from J, with 10 bases between. The CDR3 consists of 14 residues. Profiling relied on immunoSEQ multiplex PCR, and the TCRdb table lists in-frame clones only, not all of them. The table shows about 57,000 clones, with approximately 79% occurring only once. This sequence joins TRBV10-3 and TRBJ2-3; D perhaps matches TRBD1 (5 bases). This sequence was found in an adult in good health and CMV-seronegative. The sequenced material came from memory CD4+ T cells from blood. In DNA form, the CDR3 reads TGTGCCATCAGGACAGAGACTAGCACAGATACGCAGTATTTT. Its protein is CAIRTETSTDTQYF.